One and the same sample provided the 24 T cell receptor beta chains below, sequenced in a study of CD8 T cells in Susac syndrome. Reverse transcription of about 0.45 to 1 ug RNA used random hexamers. TCRdb re-analysed the immunoSEQ multiplex PCR reads in MiXCR, keeping a single row per CDR3 protein. The repertoire holds under 250,000 distinct CDR3 sequences, with just over 90% as singletons. Sequencing was carried out using CD4+ T cells from PBMCs. The receptor set was obtained from a human donor with multiple sclerosis.

The chain carries TRBV7-9 and TRBJ1-2; D possibly corresponds to TRBD1 (6 bases). CDR1 is SEHNR and CDR2 is FQNEAQ in the germline V gene (reference sequence). The CDR3 is 14 amino acids. The V end lost 0 bases, the J end lost 7 bases, and 12 bases lay between the germline ends. CDR3 sequence (DNA): TGTGCCAGCAGCTTAGCTGGCCAGGGGACTGGCTACACCTTC. It specifies CASSLAGQGTGYTF.

The chain uses TRBV12-3 or TRBV12-4 and TRBJ2-3; the D call may be TRBD1 or TRBD2 (6 bases each). With 6 bases removed from V and 2 bases from J, the gap between germline ends came to 12 bases. The CDR3 is 14 amino acids. The chain's CDR3 is CASRFTGATDTQYF. Here the CDR3 DNA reads TGTGCCAGCAGGTTCACGGGGGCCACAGATACGCAGTATTTT.

The chain carries TRBV20-1 and TRBJ1-6; D may be TRBD1 (6 bases). Trimming stripped 0 bases from V and 10 bases from J, with 16 bases between. The CDR3 loop spans 15 amino acids. The germline V gene encodes CDR1 DFQATT and CDR2 SNEGSKA (reference sequence). The CDR3 DNA follows: TGCAGTGCTAGAGACCCTCAGGGGTCAGGGTCACCCCTCCACTTT. It is translated as CSARDPQGSGSPLHF.

The V gene is TRBV5-4, the J gene TRBJ1-1, with D unresolved. This CDR3 contains 13 residues. The V end lost 1 base, the J end lost 0 bases, and 4 bases lay between the germline ends. Germline CDR1 SGHNT, CDR2 YYREEE (reference sequence). CDR3 amino acids: CASSLYVNTEAFF. In DNA, the CDR3 is TGTGCCAGCAGCTTGTATGTGAACACTGAAGCTTTCTTT.

The rearrangement links TRBV9 to TRBJ2-7; D possibly corresponds to TRBD2 (5 bases). The CDR3 runs 13 residues. Trimming removed 2 bases from V and 6 bases from J, with 12 bases in between. Germline CDR1 and CDR2: SGDLS and YYNGEE. The CDR3 loop is CASSVAGSGEQYF. Here the CDR3 DNA reads TGTGCCAGCAGCGTCGCTGGGAGCGGCGAGCAGTACTTC. The whole variable domain, remainder taken from reference TRBV9 and TRBJ2-7, is DSGVTQTPKHLITATGQRVTLRCSPRSGDLSVYWYQQSLDQGLQFLIQYYNGEERAKGNILERFSAQQFPDLHSELNLSSLELGDSALYFCASSVAGSGEQYFGPGTRLTVT.

The chain couples TRBV14 to TRBJ2-1, with 11 bases fitting TRBD1. The trim removed 2 bases at V and 13 bases at J, leaving 10 bases unmatched. The CDR3 consists of 15 residues. CDR1 is SGHDN, CDR2 FVKESK, per germline. The CDR3 is CASSQTGTGGSKQFF. Written as DNA, the CDR3 is TGTGCCAGCAGCCAAACCGGGACAGGGGGAAGTAAACAGTTCTTC. The full variable domain, with the rest looked up from reference TRBV14 and TRBJ2-1, is EAGVTQFPSHSVIEKGQTVTLRCDPISGHDNLYWYRRVMGKEIKFLLHFVKESKQDESGMPNNRFLAERTGGTYSTLKVQPAELEDSGVYFCASSQTGTGGSKQFFGPGTRLTVL.

The chain uses TRBV4-2 and TRBJ2-1; D is undetermined. Germline CDR1 LGHNA, CDR2 YNFKEQ. With 0 bases removed from V and 0 bases from J, the gap between germline ends came to 12 bases. The CDR3 extends over 17 amino acids. As DNA, the CDR3 is TGTGCCAGCAGCCAAGAAGGTGGCGCCAGCTCCTACAATGAGCAGTTCTTC. Amino acid sequence: CASSQEGGASSYNEQFF.

This chain uses TRBV20-1 with TRBJ1-6, with D possibly TRBD1 on 6 matching bases. CDR1 is DFQATT, CDR2 SNEGSKA, per germline (reference sequence). Deletions cut 5 bases from V and 1 base from J, with 15 bases between. The CDR3 is 16 amino acids. DNA of the CDR3: TGCAGTGCTGGCCAGGGGTCCGTGTCCTATAATTCACCCCTCCACTTT. Translation: CSAGQGSVSYNSPLHF.

The V and J genes are TRBV11-1 and TRBJ2-1; TRBD1 matches at 9 bases. The CDR3 extends over 15 amino acids. The germline gives CDR1 SGHAT, CDR2 FQDESV (reference sequence). After removal of 4 bases from V and 5 bases from J, the junction contained 6 bases not matched to a gene. The CDR3 region is CASSYTGGGNNEQFF. The CDR3 region has the DNA TGTGCCAGCAGCTATACAGGGGGCGGTAACAATGAGCAGTTCTTC.

CDR3 protein: CATSRALGQTYEQYF. The CDR3 nucleotides read TGTGCCACCAGCAGAGCCTTAGGACAGACCTACGAGCAGTACTTC. The gene calls are TRBV15 and TRBJ2-7, with D maybe TRBD1 (6 bases). The CDR3 length is 15 residues. V gave up 1 base and J gave up 2 bases, with 12 bases separating them. Per the germline V gene, CDR1 is LNHNV and CDR2 is YYDKDF (reference sequence).

The J gene is TRBJ2-2, the V gene TRBV24-1; 10 nucleotides line up with TRBD1. V shed 2 bases and J 5 bases; nucleotides not matched to a gene: 19. This CDR3 comprises 21 residues. Looked up from germline, CDR1 is KGHDR and CDR2 is SFDVKD. Here the CDR3 reads CATSDSRPPGQGTSSTGELFF. The CDR3 DNA reads TGTGCCACCAGTGATTCAAGACCCCCGGGACAGGGGACATCAAGTACCGGGGAGCTGTTTTTT.

The table lists this clonotype with a few counts. The V and J genes are TRBV6-1 and TRBJ1-5; D is undetermined. This CDR3 is built from 14 residues. Germline assignment: CDR1 MNHNS and CDR2 SASEGT. Trimming pared 5 bases from V and 3 bases from J, leaving 11 bases between. CDR3 bases: TGTGCCAGCAGTCTTCAGGAAATCAATCAGCCCCAGCATTTT. Residues: CASSLQEINQPQHF.

The chain joins TRBV15 to TRBJ1-4; D not certain. The CDR3 spans 15 residues. The V gene's germline CDR1 is LNHNV and CDR2 YYDKDF (reference sequence). V was pared by 1 base and J by 2 bases, with 8 bases between. The CDR3 loop is CATSRGGETNEKLFF. The CDR3 coding sequence is TGTGCCACCAGCAGAGGTGGGGAGACTAATGAAAAACTGTTTTTT.

The chain is built from TRBV7-2 and TRBJ2-5, with 8 positions matching TRBD2. This CDR3 has 15 residues. The germline V gene encodes CDR1 SGHTA and CDR2 FQGNSA. Trimming removed 5 bases from V and 5 bases from J; junction bases left unmatched: 10. The CDR3 loop reads CASSRKAGAGETQYF. DNA for the CDR3: TGTGCCAGCAGCCGAAAAGCGGGAGCCGGGGAGACCCAGTACTTC.

V is TRBV5-4 and J is TRBJ2-5; a possible D gene is TRBD2 (5 bases). CDR3 length equals 14 residues. Germline V gene sequence: CDR1 SGHNT, CDR2 YYREEE (reference sequence). The V end lost 4 bases, the J end lost 2 bases, and 12 bases lay between the germline ends. The chain's CDR3 is CASSLEDGQETQYF. CDR3 bases: TGTGCCAGCAGCCTGGAGGACGGGCAAGAGACCCAGTACTTC. The full variable domain, in which reference TRBV5-4 and TRBJ2-5 provide the parts outside the CDR3, is ETGVTQSPTHLIKTRGQQVTLRCSSQSGHNTVSWYQQALGQGPQFIFQYYREEENGRGNFPPRFSGLQFPNYSSELNVNALELDDSALYLCASSLEDGQETQYFGPGTRLLVL.

This chain uses TRBV3-1 with TRBJ1-2, with TRBD1 matching over 10 bases. The CDR3 length is 18 residues. Germline CDR1 and CDR2: LGHDT and YNNKEL (reference sequence). Unmatched junction bases numbered 15, after V lost 0 bases and J lost 8 bases. CDR3 loop: CASSQENSGQGPGRGYTF. In nucleotides, the CDR3 is TGTGCCAGCAGCCAAGAAAATTCGGGACAGGGGCCTGGAAGAGGCTACACCTTC.

The chain combines TRBV7-9 with TRBJ2-2; 8 bases match TRBD1. Germline V lookup: CDR1 SEHNR, CDR2 FQNEAQ (reference sequence). The CDR3 runs to 12 residues. With V trimmed by 10 bases and J by 5 bases, 3 bases remained unmatched. The CDR3 here is CATGGGTGELFF. The CDR3 DNA follows: TGTGCCACAGGGGGCGGAACCGGGGAGCTGTTTTTT.

In nucleotides, the CDR3 is TGCAGCGCTAAGTTAAGCGGATCCTACGAGCAGTACGTC. This codes for CSAKLSGSYEQYV. The genes are TRBV20-1 and TRBJ2-7; a possible D gene is TRBD2 (5 bases). Germline assignment: CDR1 DFQATT and CDR2 SNEGSKA (reference sequence). There are 13 residues in the CDR3.

This rearrangement joins TRBV7-9 to TRBJ2-1, with 9 nucleotides matching TRBD2. Germline V gene lookup returns CDR1 SEHNR and CDR2 FQNEAQ (reference sequence). The CDR3 consists of 16 residues. With V trimmed by 4 bases and J by 6 bases, 10 bases remained unmatched. The CDR3 loop reads CASSYKRLAGTNEQFF. The CDR3, as DNA: TGTGCCAGCAGCTACAAGAGGCTAGCGGGGACCAATGAGCAGTTCTTC.

The chain links TRBV12-3 or TRBV12-4 to TRBJ1-2; TRBD1 matches at 7 bases. V gave up 5 bases and J gave up 4 bases; unmatched junction bases: 7. The CDR3 is 14 residues long. CDR3 DNA sequence: TGTGCCAGCAGTGCCATCGGGACAGTCTATGGCTACACCTTC. Translation: CASSAIGTVYGYTF.

The chain combines TRBV4-1 with TRBJ2-7; TRBD2 might be the D (7 bases). V was pared by 4 bases and J by 4 bases, with 17 bases between. Looked up from germline, CDR1 is MGHRA and CDR2 is YSYEKL. The CDR3 totals 15 residues. The CDR3 loop reads CASSRSGGLVYEQYF. CDR3 DNA: TGCGCCAGCAGCCGATCCGGGGGGCTAGTATACGAGCAGTACTTC.

The chain recombines TRBV6-1 with TRBJ2-2; D may match TRBD1 or TRBD2 (5 bases each). In germline, CDR1 is MNHNS, CDR2 SASEGT. The CDR3 is made up of 11 amino acids. V was trimmed by 6 bases and J by 6 bases, leaving 5 bases between them. The CDR3 is CASRGAGELFF. Here the CDR3 DNA reads TGTGCCAGCAGGGGGGCCGGGGAGCTGTTTTTT.

CDR3 nucleotides: TGTGCCAGCAACGACCTCACAGATACGCAGTATTTT. It yields the protein CASNDLTDTQYF. The chain recombines TRBV2 with TRBJ2-3; the D is unclear. The germline V gene encodes CDR1 SNHLY and CDR2 FYNNEI. CDR3 length: 12 residues. Trimming took 7 bases from V and 2 from J, leaving 7 bases between them.

The chain recombines TRBV30 with TRBJ1-2; D remains unclear. The germline CDR1 and CDR2 sequences are GTSNPN and SVGIG (reference sequence). V was pared by 3 bases and J by 4 bases, with 3 bases between. This CDR3 is 10 amino acids long. As DNA, the CDR3 is TGTGCCTGGAGGGCCTATGGCTACACCTTC. Translating it yields CAWRAYGYTF.